The rows below give T cell receptor beta chains drawn from one sample of a study of identical twins. TCRdb fed the 5' RACE reads into MiXCR, producing one record per CDR3 protein. The profile shows roughly 250,000 distinct CDR3 sequences, over 13% of them singletons. What was sequenced was memory (CD45RO+) T cells sorted from blood. All receptors come from a woman younger than 30 in good health. Both conserved end residues are part of each CDR3. The order of the fields is CDR3 protein, V gene, J gene, clone size. Size is omitted from some rows. Given values are once, few, many or a class for expanded clones.

CASTTGSQYNEQFF	TRBV6-1	TRBJ2-1	few
CASSVMGDTGYEQYF	TRBV9	TRBJ2-7	NA
CAWSTVAGNTIYF	TRBV30	TRBJ1-3	few
CASSSRRHEQYF	TRBV5-1	TRBJ2-7	NA
CAITIVDTQYF	TRBV10-3	TRBJ2-3	NA
CASSPRGGEETYNEQFF	TRBV27	TRBJ2-1	NA
CASSLREGSTDTQYF	TRBV5-1	TRBJ2-3	NA
CASSGQGGAGANVLTF	TRBV7-2	TRBJ2-6	NA
CASSFSSTSGGFRSYNEQFF	TRBV11-1	TRBJ2-1	few
CASAFRPGDTQYF	TRBV6-2/TRBV6-3	TRBJ2-3	NA
CAWSPGLAPLKEFF	TRBV30	TRBJ2-1	few
CAISSPRGSDNEQFF	TRBV10-3	TRBJ2-1	many
CASSYDLGGSQGREQFF	TRBV5-1	TRBJ2-1	few
CSARDTGSKYSNTEAFF	TRBV20-1	TRBJ1-1	NA
CASSFRQGLSEAFF	TRBV5-6	TRBJ1-1	few
CASTPGQGREQYF	TRBV7-2	TRBJ2-7	few
CASSEAGGSSLSPLHF	TRBV6-1	TRBJ1-6	NA
CASWREGDFTYEQYF	TRBV7-4	TRBJ2-7	NA
CSARNRGSNQPQHF	TRBV20-1	TRBJ1-5	NA
CASSFTAGSSGANVLTF	TRBV5-1	TRBJ2-6	many
CASRQGPNTEAFF	TRBV2	TRBJ1-1	many
CSARVPSTDTQYF	TRBV20-1	TRBJ2-3	NA
CASTRGAGGRDTQYF	TRBV5-5	TRBJ2-3	few
CSADDRGTYGYTF	TRBV20-1	TRBJ1-2	NA
CSVDLTGNTDTQYF	TRBV29-1	TRBJ2-3	few
CASSLTTGGGDYGYTF	TRBV5-1	TRBJ1-2	NA
CASSLATGFFVTGTEAFF	TRBV5-6	TRBJ1-1	few
CASSLALARWDTQYF	TRBV12-3/TRBV12-4	TRBJ2-3	many
CSARGLAYEQYF	TRBV20-1	TRBJ2-7	few
CASRPTSGGLSGELFF	TRBV6-4	TRBJ2-2	few
CASNRPLETQYF	TRBV7-2	TRBJ2-5	NA
CASSLQGVSGSSTEAFF	TRBV7-3	TRBJ1-1	NA
CASSSRRDAGELFF	TRBV3-1	TRBJ2-2	NA
CASRASGGFGGELFF	TRBV27	TRBJ2-2	NA
CASSDRPGQPQHF	TRBV6-1	TRBJ1-5	NA
CAISEFSQANYGYTF	TRBV10-3	TRBJ1-2	NA
CASSTQLNTEAFF	TRBV5-1	TRBJ1-1	few
CSVAGQANTQYF	TRBV29-1	TRBJ2-3	few
CASSLSGAEYIQYF	TRBV5-8	TRBJ2-4	few
CASSFAGGEETQYF	TRBV5-1	TRBJ2-5	NA
CAISEGGLSGANVLTF	TRBV2	TRBJ2-6	few
CASISRVYTGELFF	TRBV5-8	TRBJ2-2	many
CASSQDARSTDTQYF	TRBV4-3	TRBJ2-3	NA
CASSQGMVGGANVLTF	TRBV4-3	TRBJ2-6	many
CSARDRDTQYF	TRBV20-1	TRBJ2-3	few
CASSRQGLEAFF	TRBV12-3/TRBV12-4	TRBJ1-1	NA
CASSRGAAEDYGYTF	TRBV5-1	TRBJ1-2	once
CASSSSGTGNTGELFF	TRBV7-9	TRBJ2-2	many
CASSKVGYGYTF	TRBV19	TRBJ1-2	few
CASSEGGEQFF	TRBV10-2	TRBJ2-1	few
CATSFINSPLHF	TRBV7-9	TRBJ1-6	many